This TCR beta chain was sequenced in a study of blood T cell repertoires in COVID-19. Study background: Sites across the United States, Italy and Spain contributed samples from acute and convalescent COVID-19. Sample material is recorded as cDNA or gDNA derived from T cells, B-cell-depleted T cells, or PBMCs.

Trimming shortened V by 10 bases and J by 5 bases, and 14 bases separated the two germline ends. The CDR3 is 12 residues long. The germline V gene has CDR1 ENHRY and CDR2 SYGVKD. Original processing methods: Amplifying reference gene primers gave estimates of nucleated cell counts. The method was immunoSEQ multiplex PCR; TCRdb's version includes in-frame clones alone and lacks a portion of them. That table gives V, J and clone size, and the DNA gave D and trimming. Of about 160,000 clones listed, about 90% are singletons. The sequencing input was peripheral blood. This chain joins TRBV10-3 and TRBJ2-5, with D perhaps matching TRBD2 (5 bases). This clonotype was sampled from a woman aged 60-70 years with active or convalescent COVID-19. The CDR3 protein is CATEGQNETQYF. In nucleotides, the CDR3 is TGTGCCACTGAGGGCCAAAACGAGACCCAGTACTTC.